The 5 T cell receptor beta chains below were found in one sample sequenced in a study of blood T cell repertoires in COVID-19. Clones were read by immunoSEQ multiplex PCR, and TCRdb kept only the in-frame ones, dropping some. Here the sample spans 400,000 or so clones, 88% being singletons. Material: PBMCs or T cells enriched from blood (not recorded which). The receptors originated from a woman aged 40 to 50 with acute COVID-19.

V gene TRBV3-1 (or the pseudogene TRBV3-2) combines with J gene TRBJ1-1, with D possibly matching TRBD1 (6 bases). Germline V gives CDR1 LGHDT, CDR2 YNNKEL (reference sequence). V gave up 6 bases and J gave up 8 bases, with 13 bases separating them. The CDR3 sequence is 12 residues long. In DNA form, the CDR3 reads TGTGCCAGCAGTCATACAGGGACCGAAGCTTTCTTT. It is translated as CASSHTGTEAFF.

The V and J genes are TRBV24-1 and TRBJ2-3; 8 bases agree with TRBD2. V shed 4 bases and J 0 bases; nucleotides not matched to a gene: 5. Germline-derived CDR1 and CDR2 are KGHDR and SFDVKD. The CDR3 totals 16 residues. The CDR3 here is CATSDPLAGSTDTQYF. The CDR3 nucleotides read TGTGCCACCAGTGACCCCCTAGCGGGTAGCACAGATACGCAGTATTTT.

This clone was seen a handful of times. The rearrangement joins TRBV19 to TRBJ2-7, with D perhaps TRBD1 (6 bases). Germline assignment: CDR1 LNHDA and CDR2 SQIVND (reference sequence). This CDR3 region has 13 residues. Deletions cut 1 base from V and 4 bases from J, with 8 bases between. CDR3 bases: TGTGCCAGTAGTATAGGGACAGTTTACGAGCAGTACTTC. It translates to CASSIGTVYEQYF.

The V call is TRBV20-1, the J call TRBJ2-1; 7 nucleotides match TRBD1. Unmatched junction bases numbered 4, after V lost 3 bases and J lost 5 bases. CDR1 is DFQATT, CDR2 SNEGSKA, per germline (reference sequence). The CDR3 is made up of 13 amino acids. The CDR3 here is CSASPDRDNEQFF. CDR3 nucleotides: TGCAGTGCTAGTCCCGACAGGGACAATGAGCAGTTCTTC.

The chain recombines TRBV6-5 with TRBJ2-2, with no clear D. The V gene's germline CDR1 is MNHEY and CDR2 SVGAGI. The CDR3 consists of 15 residues. V was clipped by 3 bases and J by 5 bases, with 13 bases between them. The CDR3 sequence: CASSYGIAGTGELFF. The CDR3 nucleotides read TGTGCCAGCAGTTATGGAATAGCTGGGACCGGGGAGCTGTTTTTT.